This TCR beta chain comes out of a study of tumor and adjacent non-tumor tissue in lung cancer (dated by TCRdb to between 2018 and 2020). At the level of the whole study: By cancer type, the cohort comprised eleven to twelve adenocarcinoma patients, a couple of squamous cell carcinoma patients and 1 small cell lung cancer patient. TCRbeta CDR3 sequencing was performed on about 29 paired specimens, with one tumor sample and one normal lung sample collected per patient. In total, sequencing yielded approximately 130,000,000 productive TCRbeta reads, which works out to an average of approximately 4.1 million reads per sample. Using bulk TCRbeta repertoires from under 17 lung cancer patients, the study set lung tumor tissue side by side with matched distant non-tumor lung tissue. Ages among the roughly 15 patients ranged from roughly 30 to 85 years, there were approximately 10 men and 5 women, and disease was at TNM stage I to III. What the research found in general, with its limitations: Neither the sequencing platform nor unique molecular identifiers are mentioned in the methods. Tumor tissue showed significantly greater TCR diversity (inverse Simpson) than normal lung tissue (roughly 430 vs 170, P = 0.0075, Mann-Whitney U test). The cohort had only about 16 patients, and the authors noted that larger samples and more detailed clinical data are needed. Peripheral blood was not sequenced, so blood TCRbeta repertoires in these lung cancer patients were not examined. Younger patients had significantly higher TCR diversity, and higher tumor TCR diversity was associated with shorter overall and disease-free survival. In normal lung, the top 100 clones accounted for a significantly larger cumulative share of the repertoire than in tumor tissue.

Preparation of the library involved multiplex PCR. TCRdb shows the sequencer as Illumina HiSeq 2500. TCRbeta libraries were built by three rounds of nested PCR using primers (Table S4), following protocols modified from ARM-PCR. Before sequencing, PCR products in the 200-500 bp range were cut out of the gel and cleaned up using the QIAquick gel extraction kit. On the authors' methods: Reads were cleaned with Trimmomatic, merged with FLASH into complete CDR3 sequences, and assigned to V(D)J germline segments with MiTCR. Clonal diversity was computed as the inverse Simpson's index with VDJtools. Productive reads were defined as in-frame sequences without a premature stop codon. TCRdb passed the public sequencing reads through fastp at Q25 and MiXCR, retaining productive beta sequences. Rows with one shared CDR3 protein collapse into an entry with the most common genes and DNA. In this record, the V and J calls reflect TCRdb's handling and not the investigators' own analysis. The sample records roughly 200,000 distinct CDR3 sequences, 60% to 85% of which are singletons. Approximately 26% of the sample is in the top ten clones.

The count of this clonotype is one. Its recognized antigen is unknown. One end of the junction fails to match germline, which may point to a read error. Bulk unsorted tissue served as the source for RNA extraction, and RNA quality was assessed using a NanoDrop ND-1000 and an Agilent 2100. Newly diagnosed lung cancer patients without prior chemotherapy who had been admitted for thoracic surgery in China between August and November 2014 were enrolled as donors. The study excluded patients who had received radiotherapy or chemotherapy before or who had another cancer at the same time. Pieces of surgical tissue measuring 1-2 cm3 were kept in RNAlater solution and held at -80 degrees C until needed. The CDR3 starts with the cysteine, ends with the phenylalanine, and has 16 residues. CDR3 DNA is the only sequence kept; it has 48 bases, read in frame from the first base. Taken from the germline V gene (reference sequence), the CDR1 and CDR2 loops are SGHNT and YYREEE.

The V and J genes are TRBV5-4 and TRBJ2-2; TRBD1 matches 8 bases in the middle. Source material: lung tumor tissue. The TCR comes from a man aged 55 to 69 with non-small cell lung cancer. Read as DNA, the sequence is TGCGCCAGCAACTTTTTGACAGGGGCAAACACCGGGGAGCTGTTTTTT. Its protein reads: CASNFLTGANTGELFF.